A single sample gave rise to the 15 T cell receptor beta chains below, sequenced in a study of Ad26.COV2.S vaccination and SARS-CoV-2 variants. Profiled with immunoSEQ multiplex PCR; TCRdb holds only in-frame clones, not every one. Among fewer than 500,000 clones, 90% were seen once, and the ten largest hold about 4.4%. Indicated treatment: roughly 19 received Ad26.COV2.S at low or high dose, single or two shots; several received placebo; per-sample allocation not given. Repertoires come from day 63 after the first vaccine or placebo injection. Sequences were derived from peripheral blood, sampled in a trial of Ad26.COV2.S vaccine versus placebo. The receptors stem from a person between 18 and 59 years old who received the Ad26.COV2.S COVID-19 vaccine or a placebo.

The V call is TRBV19, the J call TRBJ2-3, with TRBD2 matching over 9 bases. The ends lost 6 bases at V and 1 base at J; junction bases unmatched: 8. The CDR3 totals 16 residues. Germline values: CDR1 LNHDA, CDR2 SQIVND (reference sequence). The CDR3 DNA is TGTGCCAGTAGCAACTCCCGGACTAGCGGCACAGATACGCAGTATTTT. As protein: CASSNSRTSGTDTQYF. Complete variable domain (other parts from reference TRBV19 and TRBJ2-3): DGGITQSPKYLFRKEGQNVTLSCEQNLNHDAMYWYRQDPGQGLRLIYYSQIVNDFQKGDIAEGYSVSREKKESFPLTVTSAQKNPTAFYLCASSNSRTSGTDTQYFGPGTRLTVL.

This rearrangement joins TRBV19 to TRBJ2-2; perhaps TRBD1 as D (6 bases). Germline V gene lookup returns CDR1 LNHDA and CDR2 SQIVND (reference sequence). Trimming stripped 3 bases from V and 7 bases from J, with 15 bases between. This CDR3 spans 15 amino acids. The CDR3 sequence is CASSIIQGPGGELFF. Here the CDR3 DNA reads TGTGCCAGTAGTATCATACAGGGTCCCGGCGGGGAGCTGTTTTTT.

This clone was seen only a few times. The chain uses TRBV18 and TRBJ2-2; tentatively, D is TRBD2 (5 bases). The CDR3 consists of 16 residues. Trimming took off 3 bases at V and 6 bases at J, with 17 bases between the two ends. Germline values: CDR1 KGHSH, CDR2 LQKENI. Here the CDR3 DNA reads TGTGCCAGCTCACCTCTAGACACCCTAGCATCCGGGGAGCTGTTTTTT. Translated, it gives CASSPLDTLASGELFF.

This chain connects TRBV5-6 to TRBJ2-6; a possible D gene is TRBD2 (6 bases). This CDR3 is built from 14 residues. Trimming removed 7 bases from V and 2 bases from J, with 10 bases in between. Germline CDR1 and CDR2: SGHDT and YYEEEE. CDR3 in amino acids: CASAPGAGANVLTF. CDR3 in DNA: TGTGCCAGCGCCCCGGGGGCTGGGGCCAACGTCCTGACTTTC.

This clone was detected once. The J gene is TRBJ2-1, the V gene TRBV29-1, with 8 bases matching TRBD2. Germline CDR1 SQVTM, CDR2 ANQGSEA. The CDR3 loop spans 17 amino acids. After removal of 3 bases from V and 4 bases from J, the junction contained 14 bases not matched to a gene. Here the CDR3 reads CSVDGAEEREYYNEQFF. CDR3 sequence (DNA): TGCAGCGTTGATGGCGCTGAAGAGCGGGAGTATTACAATGAGCAGTTCTTC.

V usage is TRBV20-1 and J usage is TRBJ2-7; 10 bases are shared with TRBD2. Germline CDR1 is DFQATT and CDR2 is SNEGSKA (reference sequence). The CDR3 is 11 residues long. J gave up 4 bases and V 7 bases, and 1 base lay outside the gene matches. The CDR3 loop reads CSGTSGYEQYF. CDR3 in DNA: TGCAGTGGGACTAGCGGATACGAGCAGTACTTC.

The rearrangement joins TRBV27 to TRBJ2-1; 13 bases map to TRBD2. The junction had 17 bases not matched to a gene; V was cut back by 5 bases and J by 4 bases. The CDR3 has 20 residues. Germline V gene sequence: CDR1 MNHEY, CDR2 SMNVEV (reference sequence). The CDR3 protein is CASSLSGTGGLAGLYNEQFF. CDR3 DNA sequence: TGTGCCAGCAGTCTCTCCGGGACAGGGGGACTAGCGGGACTATACAATGAGCAGTTCTTC.

The J gene is TRBJ2-6, the V gene TRBV7-9; D is unresolved. The CDR3 is 17 residues long. The germline gives CDR1 SEHNR, CDR2 FQNEAQ (reference sequence). V lost 5 bases to trimming and J lost 0 bases, with 14 bases between them. The CDR3 sequence: CASSHRTGTSGANVLTF. In DNA form, the CDR3 reads TGTGCCAGCAGCCACAGAACCGGTACCTCTGGGGCCAACGTCCTGACTTTC.

The V call is TRBV28, the J call TRBJ2-2, with D possibly being TRBD2 (6 bases). Germline V CDR1 and CDR2: MDHEN, SYDVKM. V was trimmed by 4 bases and J by 0 bases, leaving 12 bases between them. This CDR3 is built from 16 residues. The CDR3 protein is CASSSLGEANTGELFF. CDR3 bases: TGTGCCAGCAGTTCCTTGGGGGAGGCGAACACCGGGGAGCTGTTTTTT.

The chain employs TRBV28 and TRBJ1-2, with D maybe TRBD1 (6 bases). The CDR3 runs to 13 residues. Between the trimmed V and J ends, which lost 8 bases and 2 bases, there was a span of 12 bases. Germline V gene lookup returns CDR1 MDHEN and CDR2 SYDVKM. In nucleotides, the CDR3 is TGTGCCAGCGGAGGGGGAATCAACTATGGCTACACCTTC. It is translated as CASGGGINYGYTF.

The genes are TRBV9 and TRBJ2-7, with D perhaps matching TRBD1 or TRBD2 (5 bases each). CDR1 and CDR2 (germline): SGDLS, YYNGEE. V dropped 6 bases and J dropped 5 bases, with 15 bases sitting between them. The CDR3 contains 13 residues. For the CDR3, the DNA is TGTGCCAGCAATACCGGGACGGACCACGAGCAGTACTTC. It translates to CASNTGTDHEQYF.

The CDR3 coding sequence is TGTGCCACCAGCGGGCCGGCCCAAGAGACCCAGTACTTC. Protein sequence: CATSGPAQETQYF. The chain uses TRBV15 and TRBJ2-5; D not certain. V lost 5 bases and J 1 base, leaving 8 bases between the germline ends. The CDR3 sequence is 13 residues long. Germline CDR1 is LNHNV and CDR2 is YYDKDF (reference sequence).

With regard to this clone: Other DNA sequences from this sample encode an identical CDR3 as well. The gene calls are TRBV5-1 and TRBJ2-3; TRBD2 matches at 12 bases. CDR1 and CDR2 from the germline V gene are SGHRS and YFSETQ. This CDR3 is 15 amino acids long. V shed 1 base and J 5 bases; nucleotides not matched to a gene: 2. CDR3 in amino acids: CASSLLTSGRDTQYF. For the CDR3, the DNA is TGCGCCAGCAGCTTGTTGACTAGCGGGAGAGATACGCAGTATTTT. Variable domain in full (rest from reference TRBV5-1 and TRBJ2-3): KAGVTQTPRYLIKTRGQQVTLSCSPISGHRSVSWYQQTPGQGLQFLFEYFSETQRNKGNFPGRFSGRQFSNSRSEMNVSTLELGDSALYLCASSLLTSGRDTQYFGPGTRLTVL.

Only a few counts were recorded for this clone. The V gene is TRBV13, the J gene TRBJ2-1; the D gene is possibly TRBD2 (5 bases). The CDR3 is 15 residues long. V dropped 5 bases and J dropped 3 bases, with 14 bases sitting between them. Germline CDR1 and CDR2: PRHDT and FYEKMQ (reference sequence). The CDR3 reads CASSPPAEGYNEQFF. The CDR3 DNA reads as TGTGCCAGCAGCCCCCCAGCTGAGGGCTACAATGAGCAGTTCTTC.

This rearrangement joins TRBV5-5 to TRBJ2-1, with D tentatively TRBD1 or TRBD2 (6 bases each). The CDR3 has 13 amino acids. Germline V gene lookup returns CDR1 SGHKS and CDR2 YYEKEE (reference sequence). The ends were cut back, 4 bases at V and 9 bases at J, with 14 bases in the middle. The CDR3 loop is CASSPPRGPEQFF. Here the CDR3 DNA reads TGTGCCAGCAGCCCCCCCCGGGGGCCTGAGCAGTTCTTC. Based on the CDR3 plus reference TRBV5-5 and TRBJ2-1, the full variable domain is DAGVTQSPTHLIKTRGQQVTLRCSPISGHKSVSWYQQVLGQGPQFIFQYYEKEERGRGNFPDRFSARQFPNYSSELNVNALLLGDSALYLCASSPPRGPEQFFGPGTRLTVL.